The clone carrying this T cell receptor (beta chain) has just a few counts. No antigen is known for it. Distinct nucleotide sequences in the sample also encode this CDR3. CDR1 GTSNPN and CDR2 SVGIG come from the germline V gene (reference sequence). This CDR3 spans 15 amino acids. J gave up 0 bases and V 0 bases, and 2 bases lay outside the gene matches. This sample stems from a study of T cells in localized non-small cell lung cancer. Findings of the study overall: Heterogeneity within the tumor remains possible, as just one region underwent sequencing. Adjacent uninvolved lung had the highest clonality, suggesting focused antigen responses. Adjacent lung exhibited a median of about 57 among the 100 most abundant tumor clones. Longer overall survival was associated with a higher density of T cells in the blood.

Sequencing was performed with immunoSEQ multiplex PCR; in TCRdb, only in-frame clones are kept and a portion is missing. The data show more than 900 clones, about a quarter seen once. The origin of this receptor is a male donor aged 60 or older with stage II lung adenocarcinoma. The chain links TRBV30 to TRBJ1-3; 7 bases map to TRBD1. The material sequenced was lung tumor tissue, taken before any cancer treatment. CDR3 DNA: TGTGCCTGGAGTGTTTACAGGGGCTCTGGAAACACCATATATTTT. It specifies CAWSVYRGSGNTIYF.